This entry lists 29 T cell receptor beta chains sequenced from one sample in a study of human T cells and chemical hapten exposure. Time point denoted: patch test 2, 6 weeks after DPC sensitization. Treatment reported: therapeutic diphenylcyclopropenone sensitization with weekly scalp DPC. Via MiXCR, TCRdb re-called the RACE reads, giving one row per CDR3 protein. This table has some 150,000 distinct CDR3 sequences, 10% to 15% appearing once. The starting material was whole blood, obtained in connection with sensitization to the hapten diphenylcyclopropenone (DPC). Receptor source: a woman aged 50 to 60 with alopecia areata. Some clones in this sample may be carry-over from other donors' samples.

Ten or more counts support this clonotype. The chain couples TRBV7-2 to TRBJ2-7; D is ambiguous. The CDR3 length is 13 residues. Germline V gene lookup returns CDR1 SGHTA and CDR2 FQGNSA. Deletions cut 3 bases from V and 7 bases from J, with 13 bases between. CDR3 bases: TGTGCCAGCAGCTTGTCATTAGTTTTGGAGCAGTACTTC. Protein product: CASSLSLVLEQYF.

The sample holds a few counts of this clonotype. CDR3: CASRGWTEAFF. The CDR3 DNA sequence: TGTGCCAGCAGGGGTTGGACTGAAGCTTTCTTT. V gene TRBV28 combines with J gene TRBJ1-1; D remains ambiguous. Trimming left V 6 bases short and J 5 bases short, with 7 bases between. Germline CDR1 MDHEN, CDR2 SYDVKM. The CDR3 is made up of 11 amino acids.

This clonotype was observed many times. J is TRBJ2-7 and V is TRBV18, with D perhaps TRBD2 (6 bases). The germline V and J ends were trimmed by 4 bases and 2 bases, with 12 bases remaining between them. CDR3 length: 14 residues. The germline V gene encodes CDR1 KGHSH and CDR2 LQKENI. The CDR3 bases are TGTGCCAGCTCACGGCCGGGAGACCCCTACGAGCAGTACTTC. Translated: CASSRPGDPYEQYF.

The CDR3, as DNA: TGTGCCAGCTCACCAGCACAGGGGGCGATTGAGACCCAGTACTTC. This codes for CASSPAQGAIETQYF. The chain has TRBV18 and TRBJ2-5, with 9 nucleotides matching TRBD1. Germline CDR1 reads KGHSH; CDR2 reads LQKENI. This CDR3 is built from 15 residues. The junction had 6 bases not matched to a gene; V was cut back by 2 bases and J by 5 bases.

The rearrangement uses TRBV29-1 and TRBJ1-1; D remains unclear. V was shortened by 7 bases and J by 0 bases, with 12 bases between the two germline ends. In germline, CDR1 is SQVTM, CDR2 ANQGSEA. CDR3 length equals 13 residues. CDR3 in DNA: TGCAGCGCCGACCGCGGGCTGAACACTGAAGCTTTCTTT. It is translated as CSADRGLNTEAFF.

This clonotype appeared a few times. CDR3 protein: CASSRYTPNTEAFF. The CDR3 nucleotides read TGTGCCAGCAGCCGCTACACACCGAACACTGAAGCTTTCTTT. The J gene is TRBJ1-1, the V gene TRBV5-6; D is uncertain. V lost 4 bases, J lost 1 base, and 11 bases lay in between. Germline CDR1 SGHDT, CDR2 YYEEEE. This CDR3 comprises 14 residues. The full variable domain, completed using reference TRBV5-6 and TRBJ1-1, is DAGVTQSPTHLIKTRGQQVTLRCSPKSGHDTVSWYQQALGQGPQFIFQYYEEEERQRGNFPDRFSGHQFPNYSSELNVNALLLGDSALYLCASSRYTPNTEAFFGQGTRLTVV.

Many counts were recorded for this clonotype. The chain employs TRBV28 and TRBJ1-1; D is unresolved. The germline V and J ends were trimmed by 7 bases and 7 bases, with 10 bases remaining between them. Germline V gene data show CDR1 as MDHEN and CDR2 as SYDVKM. There are 11 residues in the CDR3. The CDR3 region has the DNA TGTGCCAGCATCGGCGGCCTTGAAGCTTTCTTT. Its protein is CASIGGLEAFF.

This clonotype has ten or more counts. This chain joins TRBV27 and TRBJ2-7; maybe TRBD1 (6 bases). The CDR3 runs 15 residues. Trimming shortened V by 7 bases and J by 3 bases, and 19 bases separated the two germline ends. CDR1 and CDR2 from the germline V gene are MNHEY and SMNVEV (reference sequence). CDR3 nucleotide sequence: TGTGCCAGCAAGGGAAGGACAGAATCACACTACGAGCAGTACTTC. Residues: CASKGRTESHYEQYF.

This rearrangement joins TRBV7-9 to TRBJ1-4, with 8 bases aligning to TRBD1. Germline V gene data show CDR1 as SEHNR and CDR2 as FQNEAQ (reference sequence). The CDR3 extends over 15 amino acids. V lost 5 bases and J lost 7; bases outside the gene matches: 9. CDR3 nucleotide sequence: TGTGCCAGCAGCATCACAGGGGGGAGGAGTGAAAAACTGTTTTTT. Translating it yields CASSITGGRSEKLFF.

Many counts were recorded for this clonotype. The CDR3 DNA is TGTGCCTACCGGGACAGGAGCACAGATACGCAGTATTTT. Protein sequence: CAYRDRSTDTQYF. The chain recombines TRBV27 with TRBJ2-3, with TRBD1 matching over 8 bases. Losses at the gene ends were 11 bases for V and 0 bases for J; bases not matched to a gene: 4. The CDR3 loop spans 13 amino acids. Per germline, CDR1 MNHEY and CDR2 SMNVEV (reference sequence).

Ten or more counts support this clonotype. This chain links TRBV7-9 with TRBJ1-1, with D hard to call. Germline V gives CDR1 SEHNR, CDR2 FQNEAQ (reference sequence). The length of the CDR3 is 13 residues. Trimming left V 5 bases short and J 4 bases short, with 11 bases between. For the CDR3, the DNA is TGTGCCAGCAGCCAAGCGGGAGGCACTGAAGCTTTCTTT. Translation: CASSQAGGTEAFF.

This clonotype has only a few counts. The genes are TRBV5-4 and TRBJ1-1; 11 positions match TRBD1. The CDR3 has 14 amino acids. Germline V lookup: CDR1 SGHNT, CDR2 YYREEE (reference sequence). The V gene end was trimmed by 6 bases and the J gene end by 10 bases; junction bases not matched to a gene: 11. CDR3 in amino acids: CASTPDRGQAGAFF. The CDR3 nucleotides are TGTGCCAGCACCCCGGACAGGGGGCAAGCCGGAGCTTTCTTT.

In this sample, this clonotype turned up many times. The V and J genes are TRBV20-1 and TRBJ2-7; 9 positions agree with TRBD2. The V gene end was trimmed by 2 bases and the J gene end by 1 base; junction bases not matched to a gene: 6. Germline CDR1 is DFQATT and CDR2 is SNEGSKA (reference sequence). The CDR3 totals 15 residues. This chain's CDR3 is CSARRSGRGSYEQYF. The DNA for the CDR3 is TGCAGTGCTAGACGTAGCGGGAGAGGGTCCTACGAGCAGTACTTC.

CDR3 coding DNA: TGTGCCATCAGTGAGCGGCAGGGGAACGCAGATACGCAGTATTTT. It encodes CAISERQGNADTQYF. The chain joins TRBV10-3 to TRBJ2-3; D may be TRBD1 (6 bases). Germline-derived CDR1 and CDR2 are ENHRY and SYGVKD. This CDR3 region has 15 residues. V dropped 2 bases and J dropped 4 bases, with 13 bases sitting between them.

This clonotype has a count of ten or more. The chain combines TRBV7-8 with TRBJ1-5, with unresolved D. Looked up from germline, CDR1 is SGHVS and CDR2 is FQNEAQ. Trimming cost V 1 base and J 9 bases, with 7 bases left between them. This CDR3 has 12 residues. Here the CDR3 reads CASSLVKAPQHF. The CDR3, as DNA: TGTGCCAGCAGCTTAGTCAAGGCGCCCCAGCATTTT.

Written as DNA, the CDR3 is TGTGCCAGCAGCGTAGTTGAGGGAGCGTCGGGGCAGTTCTTC. Translation: CASSVVEGASGQFF. V gene TRBV9 combines with J gene TRBJ2-1, with D possibly TRBD2 on 5 matching bases. Germline CDR1 and CDR2: SGDLS and YYNGEE. V was pared by 0 bases and J by 12 bases, with 16 bases between. This CDR3 has 14 amino acids.

The chain is built from TRBV7-6 and TRBJ2-2, with 7 bases that match TRBD2. Germline loops: CDR1 SGHVS, CDR2 FNYEAQ. Trimming took 6 bases from V and 3 from J; bases not matched to a gene: 7. The CDR3 runs 15 residues. CDR3 nucleotide sequence: TGTGCCAGCAGACGAGCGGGGTTAGACACCGGGGAGCTGTTTTTT. Protein sequence: CASRRAGLDTGELFF.

The chain has TRBV9 and TRBJ1-1; D is possibly TRBD1 (5 bases). CDR3 length: 15 amino acids. Germline V gives CDR1 SGDLS, CDR2 YYNGEE. V shed 0 bases and J shed 0 bases, with 9 bases lying between them. CDR3 nucleotide sequence: TGTGCCAGCAGCGTAGGCAGGGCCATGAACACTGAAGCTTTCTTT. The encoded protein is CASSVGRAMNTEAFF. Drawing the rest from reference TRBV9 and TRBJ1-1, the complete variable domain is DSGVTQTPKHLITATGQRVTLRCSPRSGDLSVYWYQQSLDQGLQFLIQYYNGEERAKGNILERFSAQQFPDLHSELNLSSLELGDSALYFCASSVGRAMNTEAFFGQGTRLTVV.

Remarks on this clonotype: An end of the junction does not agree with germline; a read error may underlie this. As DNA, the CDR3 is TGCGCCACCAGCCGGGGCCCGGGAGTCTCCCATACGCAGTATTTT. The encoded protein is CATSRGPGVSHTQYF. This chain uses TRBV4-3 with TRBJ2-3, with D perhaps matching TRBD2 (6 bases). The CDR3 has 15 amino acids. In germline, CDR1 is LGHNA, CDR2 YSLEER.

This clonotype appeared a few times. The chain is built from TRBV6-2 or TRBV6-3 and TRBJ1-2, with a weak D call TRBD1 (5 bases). Trimming cost V 6 bases and J 5 bases, with 10 bases left between them. Germline CDR1 and CDR2: MNHEY and SVGEGT. This CDR3 is built from 12 residues. CDR3 sequence (DNA): TGTGCCAGCAGAGGACAAAAATATGGCTACACCTTC. It codes for CASRGQKYGYTF.

The CDR3 spells CASSDGANEKLFF. CDR3 DNA: TGCGCCAGCAGTGACGGAGCTAATGAAAAACTGTTTTTT. The chain employs TRBV10-1 and TRBJ1-4; no clear D. The CDR3 runs to 13 residues. The germline V gene encodes CDR1 WNHNN and CDR2 SYGVQD (reference sequence). V was cut by 3 bases and J by 3 bases, with 5 bases left in between.

This clonotype was picked up a small number of times. The chain uses TRBV12-3 or TRBV12-4 and TRBJ1-4; D gene unclear. V was trimmed by 6 bases and J by 4 bases, leaving 12 bases between them. The CDR3 has 14 residues. The DNA of the CDR3 is TGTGCCAGCAGCAGTTGGGAATATAATGAAAAACTGTTTTTT. It yields the protein CASSSWEYNEKLFF.

This clonotype was detected only a few times. The rearrangement joins TRBV12-3 or TRBV12-4 to TRBJ1-1, with D unresolved. The CDR3 length is 11 residues. Trimming removed 2 bases from V and 4 bases from J, with 2 bases in between. The CDR3 region is CASSLSTEAFF. CDR3 sequence (DNA): TGTGCCAGCAGTTTAAGCACTGAAGCTTTCTTT.

The rearrangement links TRBV14 to TRBJ1-2; tentatively, D is TRBD1 (6 bases). CDR3 length: 18 amino acids. Germline CDR1 and CDR2: SGHDN and FVKESK. Trimming took off 0 bases at V and 5 bases at J, with 22 bases between the two ends. In nucleotides, the CDR3 is TGTGCCAGCAGCCAAGATCAGGGGTTCGCCGCCGATTCGTATGGCTACACCTTC. Translating gives CASSQDQGFAADSYGYTF.

This clonotype was picked up a small number of times. This chain's CDR3 is CASSTRDSSYNEQFF. The CDR3 DNA reads as TGTGCCAGCAGCACTAGGGACAGCTCCTACAATGAGCAGTTCTTC. V usage is TRBV11-2 and J usage is TRBJ2-1, with 7 bases aligning to TRBD1. This CDR3 has 15 amino acids. After removal of 5 bases from V and 0 bases from J, the junction contained 4 bases not matched to a gene. CDR1 is SGHAT, CDR2 FQNNGV, per germline.

The chain employs TRBV4-2 and TRBJ2-5; TRBD2 matches at 7 bases. Germline V gives CDR1 LGHNA, CDR2 YNFKEQ. The junction had 13 bases not matched to a gene; V was cut back by 4 bases and J by 5 bases. CDR3 length: 16 residues. CDR3 DNA sequence: TGTGCCAGCAGCCCCAGACAAGGTGCGGGGGAGGAGACCCAGTACTTC. This gives the protein CASSPRQGAGEETQYF.

The V call is TRBV11-2, the J call TRBJ1-3, with 8 bases lining up with TRBD1. The germline gives CDR1 SGHAT, CDR2 FQNNGV. V was clipped by 3 bases and J by 4 bases; unmatched bases: 5. The CDR3 has 15 amino acids. The CDR3 here is CASSLDRVSGNTIYF. The CDR3 DNA is TGTGCCAGCAGCTTGGACAGGGTTTCGGGAAACACCATATATTTT.

This clonotype was recorded many times. V usage is TRBV5-6 and J usage is TRBJ2-1; D is uncertain. The CDR3 loop spans 14 amino acids. Germline lookup yields CDR1 SGHDT and CDR2 YYEEEE. V dropped 6 bases and J dropped 0 bases, with 10 bases sitting between them. The CDR3 region has the DNA TGTGCCAGCACCCATAGGAGCTCCTACAATGAGCAGTTCTTC. Translating it yields CASTHRSSYNEQFF. Full variable domain (outside the CDR3, taken from reference TRBV5-6 and TRBJ2-1): DAGVTQSPTHLIKTRGQQVTLRCSPKSGHDTVSWYQQALGQGPQFIFQYYEEEERQRGNFPDRFSGHQFPNYSSELNVNALLLGDSALYLCASTHRSSYNEQFFGPGTRLTVL.

The chain links TRBV12-3 or TRBV12-4 to TRBJ2-2, with TRBD1 as a possible D gene (8 bases). V lost 6 bases and J lost 4, with 15 bases in between. This CDR3 spans 15 amino acids. The CDR3 sequence is CASRPNRGGTGELFF. DNA of the CDR3: TGTGCCAGCAGACCTAACAGGGGGGGCACCGGGGAGCTGTTTTTT.